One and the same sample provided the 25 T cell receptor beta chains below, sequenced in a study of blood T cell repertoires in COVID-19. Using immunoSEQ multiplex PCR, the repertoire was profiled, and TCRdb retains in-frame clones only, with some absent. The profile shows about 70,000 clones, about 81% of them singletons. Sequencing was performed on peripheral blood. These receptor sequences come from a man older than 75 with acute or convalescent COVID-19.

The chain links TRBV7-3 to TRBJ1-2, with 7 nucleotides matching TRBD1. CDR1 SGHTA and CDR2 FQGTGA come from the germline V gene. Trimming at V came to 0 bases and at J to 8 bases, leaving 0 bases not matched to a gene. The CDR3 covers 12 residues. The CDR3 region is CASSLTGQGYTF. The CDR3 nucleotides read TGTGCCAGCAGCTTAACGGGACAGGGCTACACCTTC. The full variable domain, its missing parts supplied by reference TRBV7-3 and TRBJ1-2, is GAGVSQTPSNKVTEKGKYVELRCDPISGHTALYWYRQSLGQGPEFLIYFQGTGAADDSGLPNDRFFAVRPEGSVSTLKIQRTERGDSAVYLCASSLTGQGYTFGSGTRLTVV.

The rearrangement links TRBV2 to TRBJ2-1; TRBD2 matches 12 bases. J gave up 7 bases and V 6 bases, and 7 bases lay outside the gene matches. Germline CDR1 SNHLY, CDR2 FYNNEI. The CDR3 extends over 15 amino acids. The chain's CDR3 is CASREGLAGYNEQFF. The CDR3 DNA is TGTGCCAGCAGGGAGGGACTAGCGGGTTATAATGAGCAGTTCTTC.

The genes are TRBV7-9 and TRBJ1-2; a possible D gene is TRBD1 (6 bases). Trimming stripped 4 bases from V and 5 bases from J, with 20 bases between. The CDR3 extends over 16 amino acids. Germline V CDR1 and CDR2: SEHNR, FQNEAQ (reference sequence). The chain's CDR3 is CASSYGRPTGVYGYTF. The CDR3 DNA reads TGTGCCAGCAGCTACGGGCGCCCGACAGGTGTTTATGGCTACACCTTC.

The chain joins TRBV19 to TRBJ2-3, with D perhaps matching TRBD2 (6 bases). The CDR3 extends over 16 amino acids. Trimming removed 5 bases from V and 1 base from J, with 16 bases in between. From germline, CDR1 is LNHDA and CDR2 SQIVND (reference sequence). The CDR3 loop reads CASSPRRREGTDTQYF. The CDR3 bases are TGTGCCAGTAGTCCGCGGCGGCGGGAAGGCACAGATACGCAGTATTTT.

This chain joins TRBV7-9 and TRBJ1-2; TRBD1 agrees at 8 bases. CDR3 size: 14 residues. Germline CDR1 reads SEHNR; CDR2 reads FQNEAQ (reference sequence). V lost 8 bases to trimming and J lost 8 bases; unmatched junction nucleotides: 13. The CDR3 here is CASSFDRGVGGYTF. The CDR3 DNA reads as TGTGCCAGCTCCTTCGACAGGGGAGTTGGAGGCTACACCTTC.

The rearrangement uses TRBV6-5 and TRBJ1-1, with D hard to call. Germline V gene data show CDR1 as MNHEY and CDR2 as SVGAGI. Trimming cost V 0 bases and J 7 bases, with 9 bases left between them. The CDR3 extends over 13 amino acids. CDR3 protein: CASSYSIALEAFF. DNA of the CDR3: TGTGCCAGCAGTTACTCGATAGCCCTTGAAGCTTTCTTT.

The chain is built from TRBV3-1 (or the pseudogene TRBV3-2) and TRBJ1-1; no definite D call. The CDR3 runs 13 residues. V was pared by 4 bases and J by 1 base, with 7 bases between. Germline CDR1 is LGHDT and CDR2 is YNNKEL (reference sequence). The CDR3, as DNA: TGTGCCAGCAGCCCCCCCGGGAACACTGAAGCTTTCTTT. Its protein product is CASSPPGNTEAFF.

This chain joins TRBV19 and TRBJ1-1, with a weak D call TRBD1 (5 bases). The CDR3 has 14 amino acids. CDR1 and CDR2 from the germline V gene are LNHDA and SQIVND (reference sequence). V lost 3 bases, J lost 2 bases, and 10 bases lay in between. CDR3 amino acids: CASSMGRVNTEAFF. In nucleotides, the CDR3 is TGTGCCAGTAGTATGGGCAGGGTTAACACTGAAGCTTTCTTT.

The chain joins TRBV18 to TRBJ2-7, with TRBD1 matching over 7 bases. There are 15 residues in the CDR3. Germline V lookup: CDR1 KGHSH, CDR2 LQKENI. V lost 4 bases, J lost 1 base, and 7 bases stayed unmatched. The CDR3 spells CASSQFTGESYEQYF. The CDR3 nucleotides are TGTGCCAGCTCACAATTCACAGGGGAATCCTACGAGCAGTACTTC.

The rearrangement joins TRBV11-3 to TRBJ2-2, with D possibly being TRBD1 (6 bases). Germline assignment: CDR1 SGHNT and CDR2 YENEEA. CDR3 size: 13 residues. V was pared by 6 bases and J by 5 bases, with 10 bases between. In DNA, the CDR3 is TGTGCCAGCAGGGCCACAGGGACCGGGGAGCTGTTTTTT. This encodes CASRATGTGELFF.

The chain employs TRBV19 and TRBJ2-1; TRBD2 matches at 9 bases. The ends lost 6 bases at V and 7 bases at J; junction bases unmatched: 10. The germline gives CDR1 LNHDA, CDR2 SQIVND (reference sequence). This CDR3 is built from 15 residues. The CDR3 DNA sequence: TGTGCCAGTAGCCCATATAGCGGGAGAAGTAATGAGCAGTTCTTC. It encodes CASSPYSGRSNEQFF.

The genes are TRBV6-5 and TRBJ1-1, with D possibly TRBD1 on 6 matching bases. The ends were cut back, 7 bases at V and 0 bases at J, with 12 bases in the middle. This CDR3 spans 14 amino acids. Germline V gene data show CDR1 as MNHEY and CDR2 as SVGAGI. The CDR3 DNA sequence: TGTGCCAGCACCATGAGGGACATGAACACTGAAGCTTTCTTT. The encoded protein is CASTMRDMNTEAFF.

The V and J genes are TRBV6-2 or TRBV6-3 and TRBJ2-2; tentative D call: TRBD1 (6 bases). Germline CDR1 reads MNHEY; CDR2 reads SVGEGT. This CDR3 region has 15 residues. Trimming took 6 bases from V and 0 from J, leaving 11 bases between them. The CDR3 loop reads CASSLDRPNTGELFF. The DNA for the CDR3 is TGTGCCAGCAGCCTGGACAGACCGAACACCGGGGAGCTGTTTTTT.

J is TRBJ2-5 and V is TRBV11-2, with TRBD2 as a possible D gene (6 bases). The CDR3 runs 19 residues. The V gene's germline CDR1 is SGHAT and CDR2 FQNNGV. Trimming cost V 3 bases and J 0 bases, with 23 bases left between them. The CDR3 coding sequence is TGTGCCAGCAGCTTGCGTTCTTACGGGAGAACACAGTACCAAGAGACCCAGTACTTC. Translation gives CASSLRSYGRTQYQETQYF.

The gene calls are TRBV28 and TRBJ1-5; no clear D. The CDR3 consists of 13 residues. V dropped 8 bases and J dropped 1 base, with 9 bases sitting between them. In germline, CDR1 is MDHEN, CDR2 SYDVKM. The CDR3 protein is CASDFRSNQPQHF. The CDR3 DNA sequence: TGTGCCAGCGATTTTCGGAGCAATCAGCCCCAGCATTTT.

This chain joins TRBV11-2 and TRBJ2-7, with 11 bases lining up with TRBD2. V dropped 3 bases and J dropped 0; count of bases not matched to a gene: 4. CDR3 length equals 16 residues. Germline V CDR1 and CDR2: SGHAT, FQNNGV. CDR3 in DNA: TGTGCCAGCAGCTTGGGGACTAGCGGCTACTCCTACGAGCAGTACTTC. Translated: CASSLGTSGYSYEQYF.

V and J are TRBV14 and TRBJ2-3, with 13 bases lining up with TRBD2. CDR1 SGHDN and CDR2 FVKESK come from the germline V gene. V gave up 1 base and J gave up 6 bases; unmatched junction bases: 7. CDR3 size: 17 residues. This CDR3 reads CASSQGPLAGGPDTQYF. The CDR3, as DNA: TGTGCCAGCAGCCAAGGGCCACTAGCGGGAGGGCCGGATACGCAGTATTTT. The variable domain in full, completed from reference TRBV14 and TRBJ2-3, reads EAGVTQFPSHSVIEKGQTVTLRCDPISGHDNLYWYRRVMGKEIKFLLHFVKESKQDESGMPNNRFLAERTGGTYSTLKVQPAELEDSGVYFCASSQGPLAGGPDTQYFGPGTRLTVL.

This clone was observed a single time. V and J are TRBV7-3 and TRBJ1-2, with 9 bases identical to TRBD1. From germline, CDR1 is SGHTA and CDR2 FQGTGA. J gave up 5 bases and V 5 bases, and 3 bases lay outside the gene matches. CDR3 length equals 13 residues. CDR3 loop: CASSRGQGYGYTF. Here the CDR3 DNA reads TGTGCCAGCAGCCGGGGACAGGGTTATGGCTACACCTTC.

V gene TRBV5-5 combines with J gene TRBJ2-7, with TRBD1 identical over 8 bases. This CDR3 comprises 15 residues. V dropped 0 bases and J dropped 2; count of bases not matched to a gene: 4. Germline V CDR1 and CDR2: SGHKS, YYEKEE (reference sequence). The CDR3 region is CASSLGGTGPYEQYF. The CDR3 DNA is TGTGCCAGCAGCTTGGGTGGGACAGGACCCTACGAGCAGTACTTC. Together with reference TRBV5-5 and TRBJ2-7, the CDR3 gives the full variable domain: DAGVTQSPTHLIKTRGQQVTLRCSPISGHKSVSWYQQVLGQGPQFIFQYYEKEERGRGNFPDRFSARQFPNYSSELNVNALLLGDSALYLCASSLGGTGPYEQYFGPGTRLTVT.

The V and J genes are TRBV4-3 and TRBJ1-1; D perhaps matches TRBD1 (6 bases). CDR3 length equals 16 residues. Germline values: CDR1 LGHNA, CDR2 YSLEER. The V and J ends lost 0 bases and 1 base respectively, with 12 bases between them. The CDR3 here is CASSQEVATGNTEAFF. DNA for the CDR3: TGCGCCAGCAGCCAAGAGGTCGCGACAGGGAACACTGAAGCTTTCTTT.

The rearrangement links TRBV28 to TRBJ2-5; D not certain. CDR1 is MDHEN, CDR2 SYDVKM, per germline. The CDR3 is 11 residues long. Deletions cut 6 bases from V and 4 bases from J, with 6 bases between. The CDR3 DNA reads TGTGCCAGCAGGTTCTTAGAGACCCAGTACTTC. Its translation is CASRFLETQYF.

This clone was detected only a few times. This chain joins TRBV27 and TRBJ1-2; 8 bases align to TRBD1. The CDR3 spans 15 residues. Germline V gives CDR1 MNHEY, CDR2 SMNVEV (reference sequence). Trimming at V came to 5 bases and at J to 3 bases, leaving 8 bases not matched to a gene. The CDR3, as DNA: TGTGCCAGCAGTACAAGACAGGGGATGGACTATGGCTACACCTTC. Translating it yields CASSTRQGMDYGYTF.

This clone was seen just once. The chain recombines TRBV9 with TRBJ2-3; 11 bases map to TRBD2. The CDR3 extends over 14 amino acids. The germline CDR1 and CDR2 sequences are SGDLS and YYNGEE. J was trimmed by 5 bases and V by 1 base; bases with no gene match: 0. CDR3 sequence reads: CASSVTSGRDTQYF. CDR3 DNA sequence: TGTGCCAGCAGCGTAACTAGCGGGAGAGATACGCAGTATTTT.

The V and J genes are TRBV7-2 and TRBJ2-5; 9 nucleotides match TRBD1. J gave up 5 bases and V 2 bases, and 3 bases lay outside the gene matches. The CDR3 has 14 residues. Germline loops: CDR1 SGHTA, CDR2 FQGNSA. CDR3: CASSLLTGGETQYF. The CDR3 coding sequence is TGTGCCAGCAGCTTACTGACAGGGGGGGAGACCCAGTACTTC.

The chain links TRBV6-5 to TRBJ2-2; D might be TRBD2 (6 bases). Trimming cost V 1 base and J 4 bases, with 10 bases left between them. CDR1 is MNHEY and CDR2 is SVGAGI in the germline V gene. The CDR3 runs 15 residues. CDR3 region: CASSYFSGVTGELFF. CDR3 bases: TGTGCCAGCAGTTACTTCTCGGGAGTCACCGGGGAGCTGTTTTTT.